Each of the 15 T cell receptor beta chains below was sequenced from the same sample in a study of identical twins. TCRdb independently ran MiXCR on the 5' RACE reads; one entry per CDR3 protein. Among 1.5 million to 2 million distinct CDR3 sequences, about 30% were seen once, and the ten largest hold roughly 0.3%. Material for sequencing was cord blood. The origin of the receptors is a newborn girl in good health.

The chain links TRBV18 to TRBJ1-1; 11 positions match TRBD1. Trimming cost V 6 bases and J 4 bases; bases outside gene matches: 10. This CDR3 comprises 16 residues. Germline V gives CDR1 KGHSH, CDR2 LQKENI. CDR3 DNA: TGTGCCAGCTCTCGCAACCCTGGGACAGGGGGCACTGAAGCTTTCTTT. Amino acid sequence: CASSRNPGTGGTEAFF.

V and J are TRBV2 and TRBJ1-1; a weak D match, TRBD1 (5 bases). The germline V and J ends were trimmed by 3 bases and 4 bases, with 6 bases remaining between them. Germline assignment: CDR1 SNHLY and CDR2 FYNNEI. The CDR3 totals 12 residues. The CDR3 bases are TGTGCCAGCAGTGACAGGGTCACTGAAGCTTTCTTT. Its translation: CASSDRVTEAFF.

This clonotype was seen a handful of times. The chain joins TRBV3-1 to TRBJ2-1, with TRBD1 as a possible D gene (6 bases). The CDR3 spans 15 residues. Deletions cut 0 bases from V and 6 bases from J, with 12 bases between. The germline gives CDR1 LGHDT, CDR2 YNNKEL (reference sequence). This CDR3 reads CASSQEIGGSNEQFF. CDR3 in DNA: TGTGCCAGCAGCCAAGAAATTGGGGGCTCCAATGAGCAGTTCTTC.

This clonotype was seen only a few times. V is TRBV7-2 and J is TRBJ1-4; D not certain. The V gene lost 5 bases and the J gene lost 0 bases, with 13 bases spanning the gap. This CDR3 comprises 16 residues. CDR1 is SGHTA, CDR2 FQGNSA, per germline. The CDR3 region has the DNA TGTGCCAGCAGCCTCAAAGTAAGATCAACTAATGAAAAACTGTTTTTT. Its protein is CASSLKVRSTNEKLFF.

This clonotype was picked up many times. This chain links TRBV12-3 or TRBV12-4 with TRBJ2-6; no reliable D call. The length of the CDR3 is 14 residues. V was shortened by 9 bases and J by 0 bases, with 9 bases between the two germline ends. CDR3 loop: CASELSSGANVLTF. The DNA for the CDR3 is TGTGCCAGTGAGTTGTCCTCTGGGGCCAACGTCCTGACTTTC.

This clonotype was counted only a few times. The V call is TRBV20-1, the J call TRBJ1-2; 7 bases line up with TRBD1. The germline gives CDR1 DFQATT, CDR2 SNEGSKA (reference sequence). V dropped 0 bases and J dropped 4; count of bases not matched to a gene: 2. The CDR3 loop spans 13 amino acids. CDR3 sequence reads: CSARDWDSYGYTF. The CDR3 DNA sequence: TGCAGTGCTAGAGACTGGGACAGCTATGGCTACACCTTC.

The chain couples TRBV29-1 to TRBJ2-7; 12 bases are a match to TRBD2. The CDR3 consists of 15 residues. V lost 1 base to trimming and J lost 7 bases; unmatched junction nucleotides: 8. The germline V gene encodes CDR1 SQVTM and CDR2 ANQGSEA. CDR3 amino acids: CSVEGLAGAYNEQYF. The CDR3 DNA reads TGCAGCGTTGAAGGACTAGCGGGGGCCTACAATGAGCAGTACTTC.

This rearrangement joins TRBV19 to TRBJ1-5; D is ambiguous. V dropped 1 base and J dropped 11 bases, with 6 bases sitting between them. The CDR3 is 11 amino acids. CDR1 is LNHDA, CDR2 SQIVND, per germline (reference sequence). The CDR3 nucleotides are TGTGCCAGTAGTATAGTAGGGACCCAGCATTTT. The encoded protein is CASSIVGTQHF.

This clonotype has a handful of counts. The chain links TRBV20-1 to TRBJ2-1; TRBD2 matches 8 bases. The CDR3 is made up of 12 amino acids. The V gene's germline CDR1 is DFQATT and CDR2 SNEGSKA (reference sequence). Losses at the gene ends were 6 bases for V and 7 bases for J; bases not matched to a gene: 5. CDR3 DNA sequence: TGCAGTGCGTCGGGAGGGCGGAATGAGCAGTTCTTC. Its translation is CSASGGRNEQFF.

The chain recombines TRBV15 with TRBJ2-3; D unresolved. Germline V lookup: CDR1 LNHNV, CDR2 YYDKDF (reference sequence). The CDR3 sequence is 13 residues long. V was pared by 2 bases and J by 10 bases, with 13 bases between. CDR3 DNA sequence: TGTGCCACCAGCAGATCTCAGTCTTATCCGCAGTATTTT. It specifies CATSRSQSYPQYF.

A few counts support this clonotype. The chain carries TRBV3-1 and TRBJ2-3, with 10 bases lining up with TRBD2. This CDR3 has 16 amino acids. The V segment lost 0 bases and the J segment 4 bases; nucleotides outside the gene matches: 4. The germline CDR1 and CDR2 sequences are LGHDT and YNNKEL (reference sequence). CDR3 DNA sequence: TGTGCCAGCAGCCAAGAGCTAGCGGGAGCCCCAGATACGCAGTATTTT. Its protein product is CASSQELAGAPDTQYF.

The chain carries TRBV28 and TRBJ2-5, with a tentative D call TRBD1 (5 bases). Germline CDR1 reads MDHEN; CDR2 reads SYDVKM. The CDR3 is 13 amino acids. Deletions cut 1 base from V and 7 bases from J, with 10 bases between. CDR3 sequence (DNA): TGTGCCAGCAGTTTATATCTTAGGGGGACCCAGTACTTC. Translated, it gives CASSLYLRGTQYF.

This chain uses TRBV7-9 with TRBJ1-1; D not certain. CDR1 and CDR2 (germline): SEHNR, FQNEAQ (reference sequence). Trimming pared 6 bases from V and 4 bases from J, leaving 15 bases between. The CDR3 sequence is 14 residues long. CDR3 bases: TGTGCCAGCAGGGAAGGTGTGGAGAGCACTGAAGCTTTCTTT. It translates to CASREGVESTEAFF.

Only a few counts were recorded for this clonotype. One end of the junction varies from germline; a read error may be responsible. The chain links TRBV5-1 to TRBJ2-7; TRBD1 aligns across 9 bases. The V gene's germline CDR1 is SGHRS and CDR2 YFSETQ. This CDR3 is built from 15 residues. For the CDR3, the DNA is TGTGCCAGCTCACTGGGACAGGGAGTAACCTACGAGCAGTACTTC. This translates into CASSLGQGVTYEQYF.

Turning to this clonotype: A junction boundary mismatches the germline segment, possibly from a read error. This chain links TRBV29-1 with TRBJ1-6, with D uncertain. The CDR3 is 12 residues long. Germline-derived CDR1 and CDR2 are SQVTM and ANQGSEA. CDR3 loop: CSVEGRNSPPHF. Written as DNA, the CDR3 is TGCAGCGTTGAGGGAAGGAATTCACCCCCCCACTTT.